This is a list of T cell receptor beta chains from one sample in a study of T cell responses to AZD1222 COVID-19 vaccine. Profiled with immunoSEQ multiplex PCR; TCRdb holds only in-frame clones, not every one. The table lists approximately 81,000 clones, 83% of them singletons. The specimen was peripheral blood, collected 28 days after the second AZD1222 dose. The receptors shown here come from an adult who received the AZD1222 COVID-19 vaccine. Both conserved end residues are part of each CDR3. The D gene is left open where the match is weak. Rows give clone size only sometimes, using once, few, many, or a class for an expanded clone.

CDR3 protein	CDR3 DNA	V gene	D gene	J gene	clone size
CASSGTSGRAPTGELFF	TGTGCCAGTAGCGGGACTAGCGGGAGGGCCCCTACCGGGGAGCTGTTTTTT	TRBV19	TRBD2	TRBJ2-2	-
CASSQGGQTDYGYTF	TGCGCCAGCAGCCAAGGGGGACAGACGGACTATGGCTACACCTTC	TRBV4-3	TRBD1	TRBJ1-2	-
CASSPTGAGEKLFF	TGTGCCAGCTCACCGACAGGGGCCGGTGAAAAACTGTTTTTT	TRBV18	TRBD1	TRBJ1-4	few
CASSQAGDTPGGEDTQYF	TGTGCCAGCAGCCAAGCGGGAGATACCCCCGGAGGAGAAGATACGCAGTATTTT	TRBV3-1/TRBV3-2	-	TRBJ2-3	-
CASSPGRDYEQYF	TGTGCCAGCTCACCAGGCAGGGACTACGAGCAGTACTTC	TRBV18	-	TRBJ2-7	-
CASRLRAARVKLFF	TGTGCAAGTCGCTTAAGGGCAGCCAGGGTAAAACTGTTTTTT	TRBV12-2	-	TRBJ1-4	-
CANTKVEGDYGYTF	TGTGCCAACACAAAGGTGGAAGGTGACTATGGCTACACCTTC	TRBV2	-	TRBJ1-2	-
CASSLARRGDYEQYF	TGTGCCAGCAGTTTAGCCCGACGGGGAGACTACGAGCAGTACTTC	TRBV27	-	TRBJ2-7	-
CASSGTSGTSVRFYNEQFF	TGTGCCAGCAGTGGGACTAGCGGGACCTCGGTGCGGTTTTACAATGAGCAGTTCTTC	TRBV28	TRBD2	TRBJ2-1	once
CASSSTEGQGFYEQYF	TGTGCCAGCAGCTCGACGGAGGGACAGGGCTTTTACGAGCAGTACTTC	TRBV7-9	TRBD1	TRBJ2-7	-
CASSGPGLMGGGYTF	TGTGCCAGCAGCGGCCCTGGACTCATGGGGGGTGGCTACACCTTC	TRBV9	-	TRBJ1-2	once
CASKEEGSSYEQYF	TGTGCCAGCAAGGAGGAGGGCAGCTCCTACGAGCAGTACTTC	TRBV28	-	TRBJ2-7	once
CASSIEQGSTEAFF	TGTGCCAGTAGTATAGAGCAGGGGAGCACTGAAGCTTTCTTT	TRBV19	-	TRBJ1-1	-
CASSPTRRQGASNEQFF	TGTGCCAGCAGCCCAACCCGTAGACAGGGGGCCAGCAATGAGCAGTTCTTC	TRBV7-3	TRBD1	TRBJ2-1	once
CASSLTGRSYEQYF	TGTGCCAGCAGTTTAACAGGGCGCTCCTACGAGCAGTACTTC	TRBV28	-	TRBJ2-7	once
CASSLSGQANQPQHF	TGTGCCAGCAGTCTTTCAGGACAGGCCAATCAGCCCCAGCATTTT	TRBV27	TRBD1	TRBJ1-5	-
CASSLGPGLNTEAFF	TGTGCCAGCAGCTTGGGTCCAGGATTGAACACTGAAGCTTTCTTT	TRBV5-6	-	TRBJ1-1	-
CASSRYGQGEINEQYF	TGCGCCAGCAGTCGGTACGGACAGGGGGAGATTAACGAGCAGTACTTC	TRBV23-1	TRBD1	TRBJ2-7	-
CASSLGRQGEWNTEAFF	TGTGCCAGCAGCTTAGGCCGACAGGGTGAGTGGAACACTGAAGCTTTCTTT	TRBV13	TRBD1	TRBJ1-1	few
CAWEVAGVQQYF	TGTGCCTGGGAAGTAGCGGGAGTTCAGCAGTACTTC	TRBV30	TRBD2	TRBJ2-7	-
CASSPSPGVSGNTIYF	TGTGCCAGCAGCCCGTCACCAGGCGTCTCTGGAAACACCATATATTTT	TRBV11-2	-	TRBJ1-3	-
CASSLSTNTNYGYTF	TGTGCCAGCAGTTTGAGCACCAACACTAACTATGGCTACACCTTC	TRBV28	-	TRBJ1-2	-
CASTGLRDRHNEKLFF	TGTGCCAGCACCGGTCTCCGGGACAGACATAATGAAAAACTGTTTTTT	TRBV11-2	TRBD1	TRBJ1-4	-
CASSSGQTLHEQYF	TGTGCCAGCAGTTCGGGACAGACCCTTCACGAGCAGTACTTC	TRBV28	TRBD1	TRBJ2-7	once
CASSLSETQYF	TGTGCCAGCAGTTTATCTGAGACCCAGTACTTC	TRBV28	-	TRBJ2-5	once
CASSLVPQGGNQPQHF	TGCGCCAGCAGCTTGGTGCCCCAGGGAGGGAATCAGCCCCAGCATTTT	TRBV5-1	-	TRBJ1-5	-
CASSGRTGNEQFF	TGTGCCAGCAGCGGAAGGACAGGGAATGAGCAGTTCTTC	TRBV9	TRBD1	TRBJ2-1	-
CASKYQAGAFYEQYF	TGTGCCAGCAAGTATCAGGCAGGGGCGTTCTACGAGCAGTACTTC	TRBV6-5	-	TRBJ2-7	-
CASMGLTYEQYF	TGTGCCAGCATGGGTCTCACCTACGAGCAGTACTTC	TRBV28	-	TRBJ2-7	-
CASSQDSTVASLEQYF	TGCGCCAGCAGCCAAGATAGCACAGTGGCCTCGCTCGAGCAGTACTTC	TRBV4-1	-	TRBJ2-7	many
CASSQEGLAGADTQYF	TGTGCCAGCAGCCAAGAGGGACTAGCGGGAGCTGATACGCAGTATTTT	TRBV4-2	TRBD2	TRBJ2-3	-
CATSDEQSYYGYTF	TGTGCCACCAGTGACGAACAGTCTTACTATGGCTACACCTTC	TRBV24-1	-	TRBJ1-2	-
CASSQDGGNYGYTF	TGCGCCAGCAGCCAAGATGGGGGGAACTATGGCTACACCTTC	TRBV4-1	-	TRBJ1-2	-
CASSSLWTTEQFF	TGTGCCAGCAGCTCCCTCTGGACGACTGAGCAGTTCTTC	TRBV7-2	-	TRBJ2-1	-
CASMGPGNTIYF	TGTGCCAGCATGGGGCCTGGAAACACCATATATTTT	TRBV9	-	TRBJ1-3	-
CASSQNGATNEKLFF	TGTGCCAGCAGCCAAAACGGTGCAACTAATGAAAAACTGTTTTTT	TRBV3-1/TRBV3-2	-	TRBJ1-4	-
CASSIGPRSTYEQYF	TGTGCCAGTAGTATAGGGCCTAGAAGTACCTACGAGCAGTACTTC	TRBV19	-	TRBJ2-7	-
CASTRSSGVYEQYF	TGTGCCAGCACCCGATCTTCGGGGGTCTACGAGCAGTACTTC	TRBV7-2	-	TRBJ2-7	-
CASSIWGQGDSPLHF	TGTGCCAGTAGTATCTGGGGTCAAGGTGATTCACCCCTCCACTTT	TRBV19	-	TRBJ1-6	-
CASSQDLRVYGYTF	TGTGCCAGCAGCCAAGATCTACGGGTCTATGGCTACACCTTC	TRBV4-2	-	TRBJ1-2	-
CASSTDSSTDTQYF	TGTGCCAGCAGCACGGACAGTAGCACAGATACGCAGTATTTT	TRBV11-3	-	TRBJ2-3	once
CASSRNGPGVSNQPQHF	TGTGCCAGCAGCCGTAACGGTCCCGGGGTGAGCAATCAGCCCCAGCATTTT	TRBV7-2	-	TRBJ1-5	-
CASSPNTNTEAFF	TGTGCCAGCAGCCCCAATACGAACACTGAAGCTTTCTTT	TRBV5-4	-	TRBJ1-1	-
CASSFALQQYF	TGTGCCAGCAGTTTCGCCCTCCAGCAGTACTTC	TRBV28	-	TRBJ2-7	-
CASSALAVYEQYF	TGTGCCAGCAGCGCTCTAGCGGTTTACGAGCAGTACTTC	TRBV2	TRBD2	TRBJ2-7	-
CAWGTVNSPLHF	TGTGCCTGGGGGACGGTTAATTCACCCCTCCACTTT	TRBV30	-	TRBJ1-6	-
CASSPMGDTEAFF	TGTGCCAGCAGCCCCATGGGAGACACTGAAGCTTTCTTT	TRBV3-1/TRBV3-2	-	TRBJ1-1	-
CASSPTGTAVTDTQYF	TGTGCCAGCTCACCAACAGGGACGGCGGTCACAGATACGCAGTATTTT	TRBV18	-	TRBJ2-3	-
CASSLPDVTDTQYF	TGTGCCAGCAGCTTACCCGATGTCACAGATACGCAGTATTTT	TRBV7-9	-	TRBJ2-3	once
CASSPYGIYEQYF	TGTGCCAGCAGCCCTTATGGGATCTACGAGCAGTACTTC	TRBV28	-	TRBJ2-7	once